This T cell receptor beta chain was captured in a study of blood T cells in healthy people across ages. Sample-barcoded 5' priming and a J-beta primer mix drove a second PCR of 7 to 11 cycles. TCRdb reprocessed the 5' RACE reads via MiXCR and lists one record per CDR3 protein. Of 700,000 to 900,000 distinct CDR3 sequences listed, around half are singletons. The CDR3 consists of 13 residues. The germline V gene encodes CDR1 MNHEY and CDR2 SVGAGI. After removal of 7 bases from V and 11 bases from J, the junction contained 10 bases not matched to a gene. Only one count was recorded for this clonotype. No antigen is known for it. Study conclusions and caveats: Donors of long life had a larger count of naive CD4+ cells and greater diversity than aged donors.

The chain joins TRBV6-5 to TRBJ2-5; TRBD2 agrees at 10 bases. The receptor's source is an elderly man in good health. Sequenced sample: blood. The DNA of the CDR3 is TGTGCCAGCACCCCGGGACTAGCGAGGGAGCAGTACTTC. Translation: CASTPGLAREQYF.